This TCR beta chain was obtained from a study of cytomegalovirus exposure and HLA in healthy donors (dated by TCRdb to about 2017). Some background on the complete study: According to an earlier analysis of around 600 of the donors, roughly 180 million T cells yielded over 100 million unique TCR beta sequences and approximately 300 Gb of sequence data. An early release covering roughly 600 HLA-typed donors comprised 250 to 350 gigabases of sequencing data and tens of millions of unique TCR sequences. Of the roughly 430 genotyped donors, 65% to 90% fell in the genetic ancestry cluster associated with self-reported Caucasian donors. The aim of the study was to test whether cataloging public T cell receptors could identify signatures of past pathogen exposure. The study used immunosequencing to profile the T cell repertoires of approximately 690 subjects and linked those repertoires to cytomegalovirus serostatus. In addition to the first cohort of around 670 subjects, a separate validation cohort of around 110 different subjects was used. High-throughput TCR immunosequencing, statistical association of individual TCRs with disease status, and machine learning were combined to predict cytomegalovirus infection status. To study patterns of TCR occurrence, a later analysis re-analyzed previously published TCR beta repertoires from several hundred donors and added high-resolution HLA genotyping. Rather than drawing on any new phenotypic data, the later analysis identified candidate immune exposures from TCR beta sequences and the way those sequences occurred across donors. In an earlier analysis of about 590 of the donors, high-throughput TCR beta sequencing was used to judge whether each TCR beta V gene segment behaved as functional or pseudogenic. Donor age, sex, ethnicity and CMV serostatus were compiled alongside the repertoire data. In a later genetic analysis, genome-wide SNP genotypes for 398 of the 666 donors were used, and that subset was treated as a discovery cohort. All discovery cohort repertoires had been generated using a single sequencing platform. Both class I and class II loci were covered by HLA typing, at four-digit resolution. The number of typed donors differed by locus: roughly 629-630 for A, B, C, DRB1 and DQB1; 500 to 550 for DQA1; around 610 for DPA1; and 450 to 480 for DPB1. Because of strong linkage in the cohort, roughly five DR-DQ haplotypes were treated as single units for association and clustering. Among 300 to 450 genotyped donors of the cohort, an average of approximately 230,000 unique TCR beta nucleotide sequences were sequenced per donor, approximately 20% of them non-productive. Overall study outcomes, separate from this receptor: A further reported finding was that TCR beta sequences accurately predicted the HLA-A and HLA-B alleles for most subjects in the first cohort. When HLA alleles, especially DR and DQ, strongly co-occurred, TCR associations were difficult to assign to individual alleles. Because counts were too low, 15 to 20 rarely observed V segments, including chromosome 9 orphons, were excluded from the earlier analysis of under 650 of the donors. In this cohort, only TCR beta chains were sequenced, and detectable features were limited by the absence of alpha or paired-chain data. Because some donors lacked HLA typing at each locus, the association tests relied only on the typed subset. A cluster of highly shared sequence variants was judged likely to represent a technical artifact of the sequencing pipeline. The authors suggested that the approach could potentially be extended to other disease states and immunological phenotypes. According to a later analysis, TCR association rates differed among HLA loci, with DRB1 alleles showing the most associated TCRs and HLA-C alleles showing the fewest. In a later genetic analysis, a missense DCLRE1C variant was associated with V-gene and J-gene trimming of TCR beta chains, and the association was replicated in an independent cohort. Because the 87-base-pair reads could not distinguish some IMGT-functional V segments, including TRBV6-2 and TRBV6-3, those segments were excluded. Roughly uniform sequencing depth across donors was assumed in presence/absence analyses, although this assumption may not hold. A few of the identified cytomegalovirus-associated TCR beta chains were confirmed in vitro to be specific for cytomegalovirus antigens. Linkage disequilibrium might explain the correlated functional status among segregating V segments, but an unknown experimental factor could not be excluded. A later analysis reported that several top co-occurrence clusters appeared linked to parvovirus B19, influenza, CMV and Epstein-Barr virus. In a later genetic analysis, fewer N-insertions in productive TCRs were reported among donors in an Asian-associated ancestry cluster than the roughly 640-donor mean. The classifier was reported to diagnose cytomegalovirus status with high specificity and sensitivity in both the original and validation cohorts. Most TCR sequences were seen in very few donors, while some public TCRs were found in many individuals. A later analysis associated about 16,000 TCR beta sequences with specific HLA alleles at a false discovery rate of 0.05. In an earlier analysis of 450 to 750 of the donors, most TCR beta V segments appeared in productive rearrangements about 90% or about 30% of the time, broadly matching IMGT annotations. For the cohort, immune exposure information was limited to CMV serostatus. Compared with equally common non-associated chains, HLA-associated TCR beta chains in a later analysis were more clonally expanded and had lower generation probabilities. Most CMV-associated TCR beta chains appeared to be HLA-restricted in a later analysis, and the HLA associations seemed to be driven largely by CMV exposure. The study listed 150 to 200 TCR beta chains as associated with cytomegalovirus.

A word on this clone: It has no known antigen specificity. Base qualities are missing; no much larger clone stands one base away.

The cohort was made up of approximately 670 healthy bone marrow donors. All cohort members were sampled while nominally healthy, although unrecorded immune exposures were likely present. The donor was CMV seronegative and was included in the group of under 450 seronegative cohort members. A peripheral blood sample was collected from each donor, and TCR beta sequencing was performed on peripheral blood mononuclear cells. Genomic DNA extraction from the blood cell samples was performed with the Qiagen DNeasy Blood Extraction Kit. Trimming leaves V shorter by 5 bases and J shorter by 12 bases, with the junction holding 9 bases beyond the gene matches. Looking up the germline V gene (reference sequence) yields CDR1 MNHEY and CDR2 SMNVEV. The CDR3 numbers 13 residues from cysteine through phenylalanine. The kept DNA is CDR3 alone, 39 bases in frame from the first base. The library was made by the immunoSEQ multiplex PCR assay. The multiplex PCR relied on a mix of 60 forward primers for TCR Vbeta segments and 13 reverse primers for TCR Jbeta segments. The CDR3 region of rearranged TCR beta genes was amplified from genomic DNA with a multiplex PCR assay. On the Illumina HiSeq System, the amplified TCR beta libraries were sequenced as 87-base-pair reads. Under the source paper's analysis protocol: A later analysis tallied 75 million to 85 million unique TCR beta chains across the 610 or so repertoires, and around 12 million of those chains were shared by two or more donors. A nearest-neighbor algorithm error-corrected the raw reads and collapsed the reads into unique sequences, merging closely related sequences to remove PCR and sequencing errors. V, D and J gene segments were assigned by aligning CDR3 sequences to IMGT reference sequences. For a sequence to be retained, at least a six-nucleotide match to both a V gene segment and a J gene segment was required. A rearrangement counted as productive if the CDR3 had no stop codons and remained in frame with V and J, and every other rearrangement counted as non-productive. Following IMGT convention, CDR3 was defined as the stretch from the second conserved V-encoded cysteine to the conserved J-encoded phenylalanine. The earlier analysis of about 610 of the donors excluded sequences that lacked an unambiguous match to a single V gene segment. In an earlier analysis of around 600 of the donors, V segments were called functional above 56.7% productive rearrangements and were called segregating when the between-donor standard deviation exceeded 5%. To diagnose cytomegalovirus status from the catalog of TCR beta chain sequences, a statistical classification framework was built. V and J gene assignment, in a later analysis, came from comparing TCR nucleotide sequences with IMGT/GENE-DB human TR gene sequences. Using the TCRdist pipeline, a later analysis assigned CDR3 sequences along with most-parsimonious VDJ recombination scenarios. In a later analysis, every TCR beta chain was defined by the combination of its CDR3 amino acid sequence and its V-gene family, and reads without a unique V-gene family were dropped. As a way to deal with suspected cross-contamination and a sequencing artifact, a later analysis dropped 450 to 600 nucleotide sequences that were highly shared and had low generation probability. In a later analysis, a clonal expansion index was calculated for each public chain from normalized within-repertoire ranks of inferred template counts. In a later analysis, generation probabilities were computed with a VDJ recombination model fitted to out-of-frame rearrangements, and the resulting probabilities were checked against IGoR. In a later analysis, TCR-TCR, TCR-HLA and TCR-CMV co-occurrence was scored with hypergeometric tests, and a repertoire-size bias correction was applied to TCR pairs. A later analysis estimated false discovery rates by permuting HLA or CMV assignments 20 times. In a later analysis, co-occurring TCRs were grouped with DBSCAN, and TCRdist sequence similarity was added when clustering was performed within HLA-allele-positive subsets. Repertoires with fewer than 30,000 or more than 120,000 public chains were left out of co-occurrence clustering, as were four to six repertoires with anomalous nucleotide sharing. TCRdb holds this immuneACCESS table with in-frame rearrangements only. Some clones are missing; in checked studies, unresolved V genes explain under half, and the rest has no known cause. For V, J and clone size, that table is used; D and trimming come from the DNA. The sample table holds about 140,000 clones, of which approximately 80% were seen once. Around 2% of the sample is held by the ten biggest clonotypes.

Sequences were obtained from PBMCs. The rearrangement combines TRBV27 with TRBJ1-4; TRBD1 fits 7 bases in the junction. The TCR originated in a man aged 30 to 39 in good health and CMV-seronegative. The CDR3: CASSKIDRVELFF. The DNA reads TGTGCCAGCAGTAAAATCGACAGGGTTGAACTGTTTTTT. Extended through the reference TRBV27 and TRBJ1-4 proteins, this CDR3 yields the full variable domain: EAQVTQNPRYLITVTGKKLTVTCSQNMNHEYMSWYRQDPGLGLRQIYYSMNVEVTDKGDVPEGYKVSRKEKRNFPLILESPSPNQTSLYFCASSKIDRVELFFGSGTQLSVL.